The source of this TCR beta chain is a study of OX40 agonist ivuxolimab in advanced cancers. For the study in its entirety: Ivuxolimab was a fully human IgG2 agonistic monoclonal antibody targeting the costimulatory receptor OX40 (CD134). Patients were allowed to have had prior anti-PD-1, anti-PD-L1 or anti-CTLA-4 therapy, and approximately 37% of the dose-escalation patients had been treated with checkpoint inhibitors. The monotherapy dose-escalation portion (N = 52 patients) of the phase I ivuxolimab trial is reported in the paper. Of the approximately 50 patients in dose escalation, about 20 had hepatocellular carcinoma, roughly 15 had melanoma, 9 had renal cell carcinoma and 9 had head and neck cancer. The dose-escalation cohort was roughly 80% male with a mean age of about 65 years, ranging from about 20 to 80. Peripheral TCRbeta sequencing was intended to test whether TCR sequence diversity was altered and clonal T-cell expansion was caused by ivuxolimab. Partial responses were achieved by three dose-escalation patients, of whom one had hepatocellular carcinoma and two had cutaneous melanoma. Intravenous ivuxolimab was administered to patients every 2 weeks at six dose levels: 0.01, 0.1, 0.3, 1.5, 3 and 10 mg/kg.

Beyond this particular receptor, the publication reports: The antigen specificity of the peripheral T cells that underwent clonal expansion was not determined. After ivuxolimab, CD8+ T cells had more expanded clones than CD4+ T cells on average. In the 0.1-3.0 mg/kg groups, partial responders were among the patients with the lowest normalized peripheral clonal expansion, particularly in CD8+ T cells. Low levels of normalized T-cell clonal expansion were also seen in some patients who did not respond. At doses of 0.1 to 3.0 mg/kg, clonal expansion of both CD4+ and CD8+ blood T cells was observed from baseline to week 6.

For sequencing of the TCRbeta CDR3 region, genomic DNA was extracted from the sorted cells. TCRbeta CDR3 regions were sequenced using the immunoSEQ Assay. TCRdb holds this immuneACCESS table with in-frame rearrangements only. Some clones are missing; in checked studies, unresolved V genes explain under half, and the rest has no known cause. In all, the sample holds tens of thousands of clones, and roughly nine tenths of those were seen once. The ten most abundant clones make up roughly 12% of the sample. Between the V and J ends, shortened by 3 bases and 4 bases respectively, the junction contains 15 bases. Via the germline V gene, CDR1 is SGHTA and CDR2 FQGNSA. The CDR3 numbers 15 residues from cysteine through phenylalanine. The read is trimmed to its CDR3 DNA, 45 bases read in frame from base 1. The trial excluded patients who had a history of autoimmune disease or who were on systemic immunosuppression. Peripheral blood for TCR sequencing was drawn from every dose cohort at baseline, at cycle 4 day 1 and at cycle 7 day 1. The samples were drawn from a first-in-human, open-label, multicenter phase I dose-escalation trial of ivuxolimab. Adults with locally advanced or metastatic melanoma, renal cell carcinoma, hepatocellular carcinoma or head and neck squamous cell carcinoma were enrolled in the trial. CD4+ and CD8+ T cells were sorted separately from peripheral blood before TCR sequencing.

As regards this clone: Its antigen is currently not known. Base qualities are missing; no much larger clone stands one base away.

This clonotype was obtained from an adult with an advanced solid tumor such as melanoma, head and neck, liver or kidney cancer. The chain joins TRBV7-2 to TRBJ1-1, with no D gene named confidently. Sequencing used CD4+ or CD8+ T cells sorted from blood, obtained in a trial of the OX40 agonist ivuxolimab. The CDR3 is CASSFSPGIGTEAFF. Read as DNA, the sequence is TGTGCCAGCAGCTTCTCCCCGGGGATCGGCACTGAAGCTTTCTTT.